This T cell receptor (beta chain) was documented in a study of lymphopenia after photon versus proton radiotherapy. Assay: immunoSEQ multiplex PCR; the TCRdb copy retains only in-frame clones and omits some. The table records approximately 80,000 clones, approximately 82% of them present only once. This clone was detected only a few times. Its target is unknown. Germline V CDR1 and CDR2: SGHRS, YFSETQ. V lost 4 bases, J lost 4 bases, and 18 bases lay in between. There are 16 residues in the CDR3. The study's findings and limits: A bigger post-nadir fall in TCR diversity correlated inversely with survival time in deceased patients. Post-nadir diversity loss with photons came from oligoclonal expansion, particularly CD8+ Temra cells. Under photons, naive T cells and diversity fell while effector/memory populations rose.

V gene TRBV5-1 combines with J gene TRBJ2-1, with D perhaps TRBD2 (6 bases). Sequencing was performed on peripheral blood, taken from a patient treated with proton-based radiotherapy. The origin of this receptor is a man aged 60 to 75 with pancreatic cancer. CDR3 amino acids: CASSPQVSSVYNEQFF. The CDR3 nucleotides are TGCGCCAGCAGCCCCCAAGTTTCTAGCGTTTACAATGAGCAGTTCTTC.